This T cell receptor (beta chain) was obtained from a study of shared clonotypes between healthy human individuals. There are 14 residues in the CDR3. CDR1 and CDR2 (germline): MNHNS, SASEGT. The V end lost 5 bases, the J end lost 0 bases, and 8 bases lay between the germline ends. TCRdb's table, derived via immunoSEQ multiplex PCR, lists solely in-frame clones and lacks some. The table shows about 530,000 clones, with approximately 95% occurring only once. The receptor was derived from a woman aged 30 to 39 in good health. Sequenced input: naive CD4+ T cells sorted from blood. Subset reported: CD45RA+ positively selected. This chain connects TRBV6-1 to TRBJ1-3; maybe TRBD1 (6 bases). CDR3 residues: CASSTGISGNTIYF. DNA for the CDR3: TGTGCCAGCAGTACAGGGATCTCTGGAAACACCATATATTTT.